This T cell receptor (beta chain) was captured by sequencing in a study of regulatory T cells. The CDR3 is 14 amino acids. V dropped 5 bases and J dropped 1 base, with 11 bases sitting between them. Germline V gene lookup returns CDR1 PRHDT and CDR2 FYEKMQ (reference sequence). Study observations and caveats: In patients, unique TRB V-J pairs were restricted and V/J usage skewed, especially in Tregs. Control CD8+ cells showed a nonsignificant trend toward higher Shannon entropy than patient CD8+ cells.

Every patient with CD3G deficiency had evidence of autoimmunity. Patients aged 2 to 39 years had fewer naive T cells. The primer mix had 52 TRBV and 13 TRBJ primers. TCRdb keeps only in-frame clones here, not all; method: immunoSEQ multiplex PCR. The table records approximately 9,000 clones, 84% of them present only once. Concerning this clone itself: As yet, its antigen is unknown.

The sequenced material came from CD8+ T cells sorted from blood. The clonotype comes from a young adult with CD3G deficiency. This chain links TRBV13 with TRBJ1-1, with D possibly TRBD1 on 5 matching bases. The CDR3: CASSHGAPNTEAFF. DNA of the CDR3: TGTGCCAGCAGCCACGGGGCTCCGAACACTGAAGCTTTCTTT. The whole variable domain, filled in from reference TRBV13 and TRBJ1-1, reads AAGVIQSPRHLIKEKRETATLKCYPIPRHDTVYWYQQGPGQDPQFLISFYEKMQSDKGSIPDRFSAQQFSDYHSELNMSSLELGDSALYFCASSHGAPNTEAFFGQGTRLTVV.